These 24 T cell receptor beta chains originate from one sample sequenced in a study of regulatory T cells in long-lasting Graves disease. CDR3-region Arm-PCR and iRepertoire HTBI primers produced the TCR beta libraries. MiXCR was run by TCRdb on the multiplex PCR reads, yielding one entry per CDR3 protein. The table shows hundreds of thousands of distinct CDR3 sequences, with 15% to 20% occurring only once. As for time point: newly diagnosed GD, antithyroid drugs for less than 3 months. PBMCs provided the RNA from which the TCR library was made. These same data were also listed under a study on T cells in Graves' hyperthyroidism and ophthalmopathy.

The sample was peripheral blood mononuclear cells (PBMCs), taken at new diagnosis, from a patient treated with antithyroid drugs. These receptors all stem from a middle-aged woman with Graves disease.

The table lists this clonotype with many counts. The rearrangement links TRBV18 to TRBJ1-1; D perhaps matches TRBD1 (6 bases). The CDR3 loop spans 15 amino acids. CDR1 is KGHSH, CDR2 LQKENI, per germline. V gave up 5 bases and J gave up 5 bases, with 18 bases separating them. The CDR3 nucleotides read TGTGCCAGCTCATCTATGACAGTACAGGGAACTGAAGCTTTCTTT. The encoded protein is CASSSMTVQGTEAFF.

This clonotype was seen a handful of times. The chain employs TRBV5-1 and TRBJ2-6; D might be TRBD2 (5 bases). Germline V gives CDR1 SGHRS, CDR2 YFSETQ. CDR3 size: 15 residues. Trimming shortened V by 3 bases and J by 3 bases, and 10 bases separated the two germline ends. CDR3 sequence reads: CASSSGAGGANVLTF. CDR3 DNA sequence: TGCGCCAGCAGCTCTGGCGCGGGTGGGGCCAACGTCCTGACTTTC.

This clonotype was recorded many times. The chain couples TRBV2 to TRBJ2-7; tentatively, D is TRBD2 (6 bases). This CDR3 spans 14 amino acids. From germline, CDR1 is SNHLY and CDR2 FYNNEI. V was pared by 6 bases and J by 1 base, with 13 bases between. The CDR3 nucleotides read TGTGCCAGCAGGGGGACTGACTCTTCCTACGAGCAGTACTTC. Protein: CASRGTDSSYEQYF.

This clonotype was counted at least ten times. This rearrangement joins TRBV11-2 to TRBJ2-5; D unresolved. Trimming stripped 2 bases from V and 5 bases from J, with 6 bases between. The CDR3 runs to 12 residues. CDR1 and CDR2 from the germline V gene are SGHAT and FQNNGV. CDR3 in DNA: TGTGCCAGCAGCTTAACGTCCGAGACCCAGTACTTC. Translating gives CASSLTSETQYF.

This clonotype was detected many times. The chain employs TRBV7-8 and TRBJ2-3; D is ambiguous. CDR1 is SGHVS, CDR2 FQNEAQ, per germline. The V end lost 4 bases, the J end lost 6 bases, and 8 bases lay between the germline ends. The CDR3 runs to 12 residues. The CDR3 reads CASSSQADTQYF. The CDR3 DNA reads TGTGCCAGCAGCTCCCAAGCGGATACGCAGTATTTT. Supplemented by reference TRBV7-8 and TRBJ2-3, the full variable domain reads GAGVSQSPRYKVAKRGQDVALRCDPISGHVSLFWYQQALGQGPEFLTYFQNEAQLDKSGLPSDRFFAERPEGSVSTLKIQRTQQEDSAVYLCASSSQADTQYFGPGTRLTVL.

This clonotype occurred many times. The chain uses TRBV27 and TRBJ1-1; 9 bases map to TRBD1. This CDR3 has 15 amino acids. J gave up 6 bases and V 8 bases, and 13 bases lay outside the gene matches. Germline V gene lookup returns CDR1 MNHEY and CDR2 SMNVEV (reference sequence). As DNA, the CDR3 is TGTGCCAGCGTCACCCGGAGGACAGGGGTCTCTGAAGCTTTCTTT. Translating it yields CASVTRRTGVSEAFF.

This sequence joins TRBV7-6 and TRBJ2-7; D could derive from TRBD1 or TRBD2 (6 bases each). Germline V gives CDR1 SGHVS, CDR2 FNYEAQ. This CDR3 region has 15 residues. Trimming took off 1 base at V and 5 bases at J, with 15 bases between the two ends. CDR3 amino acids: CASSLDWGAANEQYF. The CDR3 bases are TGTGCCAGCAGCTTAGATTGGGGGGCTGCAAACGAGCAGTACTTC.

This clonotype showed up many times. The genes are TRBV28 and TRBJ2-1, with TRBD2 matching 8 bases. The CDR3 contains 17 residues. Germline assignment: CDR1 MDHEN and CDR2 SYDVKM. V dropped 5 bases and J dropped 5; count of bases not matched to a gene: 14. CDR3 sequence reads: CASSLAGERGLDNEQFF. The CDR3 DNA follows: TGTGCCAGCAGTCTGGCGGGGGAGCGGGGGCTTGACAATGAGCAGTTCTTC.

In its sample, this clonotype was seen many times. The CDR3 region is CASSSTSGGTSTDTQYF. CDR3 bases: TGCGCCAGCAGCAGCACTAGCGGGGGGACTAGCACAGATACGCAGTATTTT. The V call is TRBV5-1, the J call TRBJ2-3; TRBD2 aligns across 12 bases. Germline CDR1 reads SGHRS; CDR2 reads YFSETQ. The CDR3 runs 17 residues. After removal of 4 bases from V and 0 bases from J, the junction contained 6 bases not matched to a gene.

Regarding this clonotype: Compared with germline, one end of the junction differs, possibly owing to a read error. The chain combines TRBV9 with TRBJ2-7; 11 bases are shared with TRBD2. Looked up from germline, CDR1 is SGDLS and CDR2 is YYNGEE. The CDR3 spans 14 residues. The CDR3 spells CASSVGDSGGALDF. In nucleotides, the CDR3 is TGTGCCAGCAGCGTAGGGGATAGCGGGGGGGCCTTGGACTTC.

To note about this clonotype: Possible read error: a much larger clone is one base away. The rearrangement links TRBV20-1 to TRBJ2-4, with a weak D call TRBD2 (6 bases). The CDR3 totals 15 residues. The V gene's germline CDR1 is DFQATT and CDR2 SNEGSKA (reference sequence). V was clipped by 0 bases and J by 0 bases, with 9 bases between them. The CDR3 loop is CSAREGGPAKNIQYF. CDR3 in DNA: TGCAGTGCTAGAGAGGGGGGACCAGCCAAAAACATTCAGTACTTC.

This clonotype showed up just a few times. The V call is TRBV6-1, the J call TRBJ2-5; D gene ambiguous. The V gene lost 6 bases and the J gene lost 2 bases, with 13 bases spanning the gap. The germline gives CDR1 MNHNS, CDR2 SASEGT. The CDR3 is 14 residues long. The CDR3 nucleotides are TGTGCCAGCAGAAAAATAAGCCTACAAGAGACCCAGTACTTC. This gives the protein CASRKISLQETQYF.

The genes are TRBV29-1 and TRBJ2-6; TRBD1 might be the D (6 bases). Germline CDR1 is SQVTM and CDR2 is ANQGSEA. Between the trimmed V and J ends, which lost 3 bases and 12 bases, there was a span of 9 bases. This CDR3 is 11 amino acids long. In DNA form, the CDR3 reads TGCAGCGTTGACGACAGGAGCGTCCTGACTTTC. Its translation: CSVDDRSVLTF.

This clonotype was recorded at least ten times. The chain links TRBV18 to TRBJ2-7; 8 bases fit TRBD1. Germline CDR1 is KGHSH and CDR2 is LQKENI. CDR3 length: 14 residues. J was trimmed by 5 bases and V by 2 bases; bases with no gene match: 5. In nucleotides, the CDR3 is TGTGCCAGCTCACCAAGGGCAGGGGGCGACGAGCAGTACTTC. This translates into CASSPRAGGDEQYF.

This clonotype was seen only a few times. V gene TRBV7-9 combines with J gene TRBJ1-5; TRBD1 is a possible D gene (6 bases). The germline gives CDR1 SEHNR, CDR2 FQNEAQ (reference sequence). Trimming removed 4 bases at V and 6 bases at J, with 10 bases between. The CDR3 is 13 residues long. In DNA form, the CDR3 reads TGTGCCAGCAGCTCAGGGGTCGGTCAGCCCCAGCATTTT. This encodes CASSSGVGQPQHF.

The CDR3 DNA reads as TGTGCCATCAGGGGGACAGGGCTGACTGAAGCTTTCTTT. It yields the protein CAIRGTGLTEAFF. This chain links TRBV10-3 with TRBJ1-1; 9 bases align to TRBD1. The CDR3 contains 13 residues. Per germline, CDR1 ENHRY and CDR2 SYGVKD. V trimming: 6 bases; J trimming: 5 bases; junction bases outside the gene matches: 4.

Comments on this clonotype: This may stem from a read error, because a much larger clone lies one nucleotide away. Lacking the conserved final phenylalanine or tryptophan, this CDR3 likely reflects a read error. CDR3 sequence: CAWTGPGQTQHL. The DNA for the CDR3 is TGTGCCTGGACTGGGCCGGGTCAGACCCAGCATCTT. V usage is TRBV30 and J usage is TRBJ1-5; D unclear. Germline V gene sequence: CDR1 GTSNPN, CDR2 SVGIG (reference sequence). The CDR3 sequence is 12 residues long.

This clonotype was seen more than once but under ten times. V usage is TRBV28 and J usage is TRBJ1-1; D gene uncertain. Germline V lookup: CDR1 MDHEN, CDR2 SYDVKM. V gave up 1 base and J gave up 5 bases, with 8 bases separating them. CDR3 length: 13 residues. The chain's CDR3 is CASSLSTGTEAFF. The CDR3 DNA reads as TGTGCCAGCAGTTTATCAACGGGTACTGAAGCTTTCTTT.

In its sample, this clonotype was seen many times. The gene calls are TRBV30 and TRBJ2-2, with 10 nucleotides matching TRBD1. There are 12 residues in the CDR3. The germline V gene has CDR1 GTSNPN and CDR2 SVGIG (reference sequence). The ends lost 8 bases at V and 4 bases at J; junction bases unmatched: 1. CDR3 coding DNA: TGTGCCGGGACAGGGGTCACCGGGGAGCTGTTTTTT. It encodes CAGTGVTGELFF.

This clonotype appeared a few times. V usage is TRBV6-2 or TRBV6-3 and J usage is TRBJ1-1; D not certain. The germline gives CDR1 MNHEY, CDR2 SVGEGT. This CDR3 has 13 residues. The V end lost 6 bases, the J end lost 7 bases, and 15 bases lay between the germline ends. CDR3 sequence reads: CASRDYSSLEAFF. DNA of the CDR3: TGTGCCAGCAGGGATTATAGTAGCCTTGAAGCTTTCTTT.

The V gene is TRBV6-1, the J gene TRBJ1-4, with 7 bases identical to TRBD1. The V gene end was trimmed by 10 bases and the J gene end by 5 bases; junction bases not matched to a gene: 13. The germline V gene encodes CDR1 MNHNS and CDR2 SASEGT. This CDR3 is 15 amino acids long. The CDR3 loop reads CATDHGTAENEKLFF. The DNA of the CDR3 is TGTGCCACCGATCACGGGACAGCGGAAAATGAAAAACTGTTTTTT.

The V and J genes are TRBV5-4 and TRBJ2-1, with 7 bases that match TRBD2. The germline gives CDR1 SGHNT, CDR2 YYREEE (reference sequence). The V and J ends lost 2 bases and 4 bases, in that order; junction bases with no gene match: 9. The CDR3 has 16 residues. The CDR3 reads CASSFTASGGYNEQFF. Written as DNA, the CDR3 is TGTGCCAGCAGCTTCACCGCTAGCGGCGGTTACAATGAGCAGTTCTTC.

The chain uses TRBV5-1 and TRBJ2-1, with 10 positions matching TRBD2. There are 16 residues in the CDR3. After removal of 5 bases from V and 2 bases from J, the junction contained 7 bases not matched to a gene. Germline lookup yields CDR1 SGHRS and CDR2 YFSETQ. The CDR3 here is CASSGSSGSTYNEQFF. In nucleotides, the CDR3 is TGCGCCAGCAGTGGGTCTAGCGGGAGTACCTACAATGAGCAGTTCTTC.

This clonotype was found many times. The V and J genes are TRBV4-2 and TRBJ1-4; D is unclear. The ends were cut back, 0 bases at V and 4 bases at J, with 9 bases in the middle. Germline CDR1 reads LGHNA; CDR2 reads YNFKEQ. The CDR3 is made up of 15 amino acids. The CDR3 DNA sequence: TGTGCCAGCAGCCAAGATTGGGCGGATAATGAAAAACTGTTTTTT. It is translated as CASSQDWADNEKLFF.